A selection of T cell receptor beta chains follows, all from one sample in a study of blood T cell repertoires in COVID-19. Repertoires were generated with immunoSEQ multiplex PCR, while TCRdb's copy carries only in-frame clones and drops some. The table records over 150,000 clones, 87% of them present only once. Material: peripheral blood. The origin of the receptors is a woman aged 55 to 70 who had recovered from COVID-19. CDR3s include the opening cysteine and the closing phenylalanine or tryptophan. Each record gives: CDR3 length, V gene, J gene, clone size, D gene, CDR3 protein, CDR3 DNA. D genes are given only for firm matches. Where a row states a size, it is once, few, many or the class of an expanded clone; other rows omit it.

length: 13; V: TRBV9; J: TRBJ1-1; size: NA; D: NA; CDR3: CASSVVRQTEAFF; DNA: TGTGCCAGCAGCGTAGTCCGACAGACTGAAGCTTTCTTT
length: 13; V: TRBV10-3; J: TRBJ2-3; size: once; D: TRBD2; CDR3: CTTSGGGSDTQYF; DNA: TGTACCACAAGCGGGGGGGGCTCGGATACGCAGTATTTT
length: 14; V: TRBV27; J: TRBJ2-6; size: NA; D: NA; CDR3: CASRNSPGANVLTF; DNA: TGTGCCAGCAGGAACAGCCCTGGGGCCAACGTCCTGACTTTC
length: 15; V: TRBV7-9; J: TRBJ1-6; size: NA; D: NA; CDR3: CASSLEVGANSPLHF; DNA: TGTGCCAGCAGCTTAGAGGTGGGGGCGAATTCACCCCTCCACTTT
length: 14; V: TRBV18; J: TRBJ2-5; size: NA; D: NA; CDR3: CASSPPNSQETQYF; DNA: TGTGCCAGCTCACCACCGAACTCGCAAGAGACCCAGTACTTC
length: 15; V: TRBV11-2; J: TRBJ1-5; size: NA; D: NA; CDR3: CASSFSGTNNQPQHF; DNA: TGTGCCAGCAGTTTCTCCGGGACAAACAATCAGCCCCAGCATTTT
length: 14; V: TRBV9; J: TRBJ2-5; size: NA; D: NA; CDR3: CASSVGGPQETQYF; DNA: TGTGCCAGCAGCGTAGGGGGCCCGCAAGAGACCCAGTACTTC
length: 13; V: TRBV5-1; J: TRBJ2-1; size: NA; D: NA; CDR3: CASSLGGHNEQFF; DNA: TGCGCCAGCAGCTTGGGGGGCCACAATGAGCAGTTCTTC
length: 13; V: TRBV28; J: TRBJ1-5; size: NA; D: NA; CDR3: CASSLLGERPQHF; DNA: TGTGCCAGCAGTTTATTAGGGGAAAGGCCCCAGCATTTT
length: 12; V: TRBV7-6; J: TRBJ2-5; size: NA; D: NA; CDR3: CASSSVQETQYF; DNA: TGTGCCAGCAGCTCGGTACAGGAGACCCAGTACTTC
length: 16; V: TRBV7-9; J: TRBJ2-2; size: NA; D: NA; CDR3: CASSSRTVSNTGELFF; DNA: TGTGCCAGCAGCTCCAGGACAGTATCGAACACCGGGGAGCTGTTTTTT
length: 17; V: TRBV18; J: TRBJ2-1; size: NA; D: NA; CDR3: CASSRRRRVGSYNEQFF; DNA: TGTGCCAGCTCACGCCGGCGCAGGGTGGGCTCCTACAATGAGCAGTTCTTC
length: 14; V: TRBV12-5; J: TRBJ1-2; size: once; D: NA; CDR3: CASGLSTPGYGYTF; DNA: TGTGCTAGTGGTTTGTCGACTCCTGGCTATGGCTACACCTTC
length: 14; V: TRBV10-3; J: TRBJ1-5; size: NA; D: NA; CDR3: CATHSGAGYQPQHF; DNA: TGTGCCACCCATAGTGGGGCTGGGTATCAGCCCCAGCATTTT
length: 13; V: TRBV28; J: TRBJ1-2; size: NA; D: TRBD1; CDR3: CASSFTGGYGYTF; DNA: TGTGCCAGCAGTTTCACAGGGGGCTATGGCTACACCTTC
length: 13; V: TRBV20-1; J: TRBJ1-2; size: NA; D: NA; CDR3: CSASEGSFYGYTF; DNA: TGCAGTGCTAGTGAGGGCTCATTCTATGGCTACACCTTC
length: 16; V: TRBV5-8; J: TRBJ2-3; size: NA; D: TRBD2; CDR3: CASSLVAGGSADTQYF; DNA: TGTGCCAGCAGCTTGGTGGCGGGAGGGAGTGCAGATACGCAGTATTTT
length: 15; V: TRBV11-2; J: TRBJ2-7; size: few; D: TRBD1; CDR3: CASSALGGQGPEQYF; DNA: TGTGCCAGCAGCGCCTTGGGGGGACAGGGTCCTGAGCAGTACTTC
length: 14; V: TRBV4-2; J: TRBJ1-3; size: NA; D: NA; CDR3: CASSQTGTGNTIYF; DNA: TGTGCCAGCAGCCAAACGGGAACTGGAAACACCATATATTTT
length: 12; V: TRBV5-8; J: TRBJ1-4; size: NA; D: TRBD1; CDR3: CASRGQTEELFF; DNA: TGTGCCAGCAGGGGACAGACGGAGGAACTGTTTTTT
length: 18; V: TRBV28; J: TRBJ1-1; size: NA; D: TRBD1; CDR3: CASSYYRGSASSVAEAFF; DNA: TGTGCCAGCAGTTATTACAGGGGTTCTGCGAGTTCGGTTGCTGAAGCTTTCTTT
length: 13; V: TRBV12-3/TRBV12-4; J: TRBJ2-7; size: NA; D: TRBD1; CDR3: CASSDRVVNEQYF; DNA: TGTGCCAGCAGTGACAGGGTGGTCAACGAGCAGTACTTC
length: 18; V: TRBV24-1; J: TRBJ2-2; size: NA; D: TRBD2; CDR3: CATSDLGLAGANTGELFF; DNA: TGTGCCACCAGTGACTTGGGACTAGCGGGGGCGAACACCGGGGAGCTGTTTTTT
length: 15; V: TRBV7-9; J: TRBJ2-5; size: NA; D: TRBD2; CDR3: CASSSTSGDWETQYF; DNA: TGTGCCAGCAGCTCGACTAGCGGGGACTGGGAGACCCAGTACTTC
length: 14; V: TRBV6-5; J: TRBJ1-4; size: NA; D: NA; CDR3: CASSHGNRIEKLFF; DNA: TGTGCCAGCAGTCACGGAAACAGAATTGAAAAACTGTTTTTT
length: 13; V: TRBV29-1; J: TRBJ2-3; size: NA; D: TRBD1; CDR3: CSVDGQGPDTQYF; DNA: TGCAGCGTTGATGGACAGGGACCAGATACGCAGTATTTT
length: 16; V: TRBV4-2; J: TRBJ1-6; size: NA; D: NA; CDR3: CASSQDPQGSVSPLHF; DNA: TGTGCCAGCAGCCAAGATCCGCAGGGGAGTGTTTCACCCCTCCACTTT
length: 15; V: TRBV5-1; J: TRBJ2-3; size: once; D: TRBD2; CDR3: CASSPGLAGTDTQYF; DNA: TGCGCCAGCAGCCCGGGACTAGCTGGGACAGATACGCAGTATTTT
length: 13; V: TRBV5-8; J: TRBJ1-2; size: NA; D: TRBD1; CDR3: CASSRTGGYGYTF; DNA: TGTGCCAGCAGCCGTACAGGGGGCTATGGCTACACCTTC
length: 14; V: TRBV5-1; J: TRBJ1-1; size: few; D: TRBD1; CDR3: CASSGRGQGTEAFF; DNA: TGCGCCAGCAGCGGTAGGGGGCAGGGCACTGAAGCTTTCTTT
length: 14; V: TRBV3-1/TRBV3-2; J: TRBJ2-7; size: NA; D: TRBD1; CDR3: CASSPLQGAYEQYF; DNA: TGTGCCAGCAGCCCCCTACAGGGGGCCTACGAGCAGTACTTC
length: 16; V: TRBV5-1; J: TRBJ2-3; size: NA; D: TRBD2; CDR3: CASSLDVAGGSDTQYF; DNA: TGCGCCAGCAGCTTGGACGTTGCGGGGGGGTCAGATACGCAGTATTTT
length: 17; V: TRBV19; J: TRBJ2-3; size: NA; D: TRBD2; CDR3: CASSKYGGGASTDTQYF; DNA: TGTGCCAGTAGTAAATACGGCGGGGGGGCTTCCACAGATACGCAGTATTTT
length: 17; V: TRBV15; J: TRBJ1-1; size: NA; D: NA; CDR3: CATSTRRMGLGNTEAFF; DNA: TGTGCCACCAGCACCCGAAGGATGGGACTTGGGAACACTGAAGCTTTCTTT
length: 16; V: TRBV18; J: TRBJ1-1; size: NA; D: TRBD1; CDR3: CASSPSAGTGRTEAFF; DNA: TGTGCCAGCTCACCATCGGCCGGGACAGGGCGTACTGAAGCTTTCTTT
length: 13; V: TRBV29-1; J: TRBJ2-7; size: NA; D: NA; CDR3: CSVRLTVSYEQYF; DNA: TGCAGCGTCCGATTGACAGTCTCCTACGAGCAGTACTTC
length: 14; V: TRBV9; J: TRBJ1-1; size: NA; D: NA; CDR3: CASSAGEGYTEAFF; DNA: TGTGCCAGCAGCGCTGGTGAGGGTTACACTGAAGCTTTCTTT
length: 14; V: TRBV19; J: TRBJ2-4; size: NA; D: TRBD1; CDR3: CASSTAGGKNIQYF; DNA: TGTGCCAGTAGTACGGCAGGGGGCAAAAACATTCAGTACTTC
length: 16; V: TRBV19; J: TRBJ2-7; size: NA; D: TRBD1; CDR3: CASSIQGQGVSYEQYF; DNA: TGTGCCAGTAGTATTCAGGGACAGGGGGTTTCCTACGAGCAGTACTTC
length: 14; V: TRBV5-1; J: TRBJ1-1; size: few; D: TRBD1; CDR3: CASSPGQGGTEAFF; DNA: TGCGCCAGCAGCCCGGGACAGGGTGGAACTGAAGCTTTCTTT
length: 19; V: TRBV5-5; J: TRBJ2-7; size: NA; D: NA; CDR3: CASSLGRVSQGTRSHEQYF; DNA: TGTGCCAGCAGCTTGGGCCGAGTCAGTCAGGGAACACGCAGCCACGAGCAGTACTTC